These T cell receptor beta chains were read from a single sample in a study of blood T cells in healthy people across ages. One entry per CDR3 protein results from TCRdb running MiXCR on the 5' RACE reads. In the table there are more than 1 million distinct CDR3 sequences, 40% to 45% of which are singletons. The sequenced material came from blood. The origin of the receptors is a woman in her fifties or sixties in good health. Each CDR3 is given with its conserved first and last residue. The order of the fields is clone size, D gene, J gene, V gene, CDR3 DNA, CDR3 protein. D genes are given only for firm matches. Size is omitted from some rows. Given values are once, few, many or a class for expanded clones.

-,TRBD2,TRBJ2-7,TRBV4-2,TGTGCCAACAGCCAAGAGACTAGCGGACTTACCTACGAGCAGTACTTC,CANSQETSGLTYEQYF
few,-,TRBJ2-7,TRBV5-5,TGTGCCAGCAGCTTAGCCCCGGGATTCTACGAGCAGTACTTC,CASSLAPGFYEQYF
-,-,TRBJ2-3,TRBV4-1,TGCGCCAGCAGCCAGAGACCCACACCGACTCCAGATACGCAGTATTTT,CASSQRPTPTPDTQYF
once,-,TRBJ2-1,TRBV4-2,TGTGCCAGCAGCCAAGATCCGCCCGGGACAATAGGCCACAATGAGCAGTTCTTC,CASSQDPPGTIGHNEQFF
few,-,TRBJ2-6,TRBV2,TGTGCCAGCCGCTCCGTAGTGGGGGCACCCAACGTCCTGACTTTC,CASRSVVGAPNVLTF
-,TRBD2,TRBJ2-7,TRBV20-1,TGCAGTGCTAGAGATGGGGCTAGCGGGGCTTACGAGCAGTACTTC,CSARDGASGAYEQYF
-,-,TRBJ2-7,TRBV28,TGTGCCAGCAGTGTAAAGCGGGTGGGGGAGCAGTACTTC,CASSVKRVGEQYF
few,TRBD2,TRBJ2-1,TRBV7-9,TGTGCCAGCATCCCATGGGCGGGAGGTAACAATGAGCAGTTCTTC,CASIPWAGGNNEQFF
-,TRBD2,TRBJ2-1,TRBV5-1,TGCGCCAGCAGCTCCGCCAGAGGGTTTCGCGCGGGAGTAGGCAATGAGCAGTTCTTC,CASSSARGFRAGVGNEQFF
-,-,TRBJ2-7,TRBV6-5,TGTGCCACCACACAGGCCTACTCCTACGAGCAGTACTTC,CATTQAYSYEQYF
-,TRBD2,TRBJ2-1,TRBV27,TGTGCCAGCAGTCGACTAGCGGGAGACCGAAGCTCCTACAATGAGCAGTTCTTC,CASSRLAGDRSSYNEQFF
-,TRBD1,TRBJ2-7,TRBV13,TGTGCCAGCAGCCCCCGACAGGGCCTCTCCTACGAGCAGTACTTC,CASSPRQGLSYEQYF
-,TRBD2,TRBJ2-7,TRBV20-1,TGCAGTGCTACCTTAAGCGGGAGAGGCGAGCAGTACTTC,CSATLSGRGEQYF
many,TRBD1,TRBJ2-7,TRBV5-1,TGCGCCAGCAGCCTCGGGGACAGGGGGAGGTACGAGCAGTACTTC,CASSLGDRGRYEQYF
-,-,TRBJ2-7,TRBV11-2,TGTGCCAGCAGCTTAGGTCAGGGCAACTCCTACGAGCAGTACTTC,CASSLGQGNSYEQYF
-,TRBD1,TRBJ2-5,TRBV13,TGTGCCAGCAGCGCGGCCGGGACAGAAAGGTACGAACAGTACTTC,CASSAAGTERYEQYF
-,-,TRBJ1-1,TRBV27,TGTGCCAGCGGCATGGGCAGGGGTGATGAAGCTTTCTTT,CASGMGRGDEAFF
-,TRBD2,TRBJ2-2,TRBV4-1,TGCGCCAGCAGCCACAGACTAGCGGGGAACACCGGGGAGCTGTTTTTT,CASSHRLAGNTGELFF
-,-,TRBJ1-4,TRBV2,TGTGCCAGCAGTGATGAGGAGGGACTGAATGAAAAACTGTTTTTT,CASSDEEGLNEKLFF
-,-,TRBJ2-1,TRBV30,TGTGCCTGGAGTCACAGGGTTAATGAGCAGTTCTTC,CAWSHRVNEQFF
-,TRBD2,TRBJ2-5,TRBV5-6,TGTGCCAGCAGCTTCACGACTAGCGGTGAGACCCAGTACTTC,CASSFTTSGETQYF
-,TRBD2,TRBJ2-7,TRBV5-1,TGCGCCAGCAGCTTCGGGACTAGCGGGAGTCTACTATACGAGCAGTACTTC,CASSFGTSGSLLYEQYF
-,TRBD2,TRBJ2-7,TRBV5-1,TGCGCCAGCGGCTCCATTTTCTCAGGACTAGCGGGAGGGGCCACCGCCTACGAGCAGTACTTC,CASGSIFSGLAGGATAYEQYF
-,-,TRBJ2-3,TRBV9,TGTGCCAGCAGCGTAGGAAGGCGACTAGGGGGTCCCACAGATACGCAGTATTTT,CASSVGRRLGGPTDTQYF
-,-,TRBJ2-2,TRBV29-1,TGCAGCGTTGAAGATCCCCCTGACGATATTTGGGGCACCGGGGAGCTGTTTTTT,CSVEDPPDDIWGTGELFF
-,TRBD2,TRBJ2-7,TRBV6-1,TGTGCCAGCAGACTAGCGGGTCGCTCCTACGAGCAGTACTTC,CASRLAGRSYEQYF
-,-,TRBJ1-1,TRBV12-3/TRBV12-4,TGTGCCAGCAGGGAGACAGGTGAGAACACTGAAGCTTTCTTT,CASRETGENTEAFF
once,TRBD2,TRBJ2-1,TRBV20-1,TGCAGTGCTAGCAGGGAGGGTGCGGGAACCCTCAATGAGCAGTTCTTC,CSASREGAGTLNEQFF
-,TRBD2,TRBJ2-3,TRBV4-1,TGCGCCAGCAGACCGGGACTAGTCCCAGATACGCAGTATTTT,CASRPGLVPDTQYF